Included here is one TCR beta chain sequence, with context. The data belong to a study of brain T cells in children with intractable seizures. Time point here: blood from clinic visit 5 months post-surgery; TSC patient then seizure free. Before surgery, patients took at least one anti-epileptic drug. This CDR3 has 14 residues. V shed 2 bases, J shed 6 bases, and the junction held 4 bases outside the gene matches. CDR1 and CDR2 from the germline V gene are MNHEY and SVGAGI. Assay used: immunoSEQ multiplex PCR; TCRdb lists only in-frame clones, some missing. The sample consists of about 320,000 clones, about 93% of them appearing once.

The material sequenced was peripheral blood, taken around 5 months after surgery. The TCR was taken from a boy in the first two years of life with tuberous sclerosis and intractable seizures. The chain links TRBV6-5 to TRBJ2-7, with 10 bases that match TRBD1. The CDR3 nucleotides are TGTGCCAGCAGTTACCTGGGACAGGGGTTCGAGCAGTACTTC. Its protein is CASSYLGQGFEQYF.